This TCR beta chain was sequenced during a study of T cell changes during pregnancy in multiple sclerosis. This clone appeared once. Here immunoSEQ multiplex PCR was the method, and the copy in TCRdb shows in-frame clones only, minus some. The sample contains 13,000 or so clones, about nine tenths of which appear only once. CDR1 SEHNR and CDR2 FQNEAQ come from the germline V gene (reference sequence). The CDR3 covers 14 residues. V dropped 1 base and J dropped 8; count of bases not matched to a gene: 3. The gene calls are TRBV7-9 and TRBJ2-1; 9 bases are shared with TRBD2. The material was CD8+ T cells from peripheral blood mononuclear cells, obtained in the first trimester of pregnancy. The receptor's source is a female donor with multiple sclerosis, enrolled in a pregnancy study. Here the CDR3 DNA reads TGTGCCAGCAGCTTAGGAGCGGGGGGTTATGAGCAGTTCTTC. Protein: CASSLGAGGYEQFF.